The present TCR beta chain was sequenced within a study of blood T cell repertoires in COVID-19. Study background: Some COVID-19 samples were acute and others convalescent; all came from the United States, Italy and Spain.

Trimming at V came to 4 bases and at J to 5 bases, leaving 6 bases not matched to a gene. Germline V gene sequence: CDR1 LGHDT, CDR2 YNNKEL (reference sequence). This CDR3 is 14 amino acids long. Original methodology: The authors estimated nucleated cell counts from reference gene primer amplification. This table comes from immunoSEQ multiplex PCR, and its TCRdb copy is limited to in-frame clones, with some not included. V, J and clone size are those of that table, while D and trimming were read from the DNA. The data hold tens of thousands of clones, with nearly 90% observed a single time. Sequencing was carried out using peripheral blood. V is TRBV3-1 (or the pseudogene TRBV3-2) and J is TRBJ2-5, with 8 bases that match TRBD1. This TCR derives from a man aged 55 to 70 with active or convalescent COVID-19. The CDR3 is CASSLGTGPETQYF. The CDR3, as DNA: TGTGCCAGCAGCCTCGGGACAGGACCGGAGACCCAGTACTTC.